This TCR beta chain was retrieved from a study of CD8+CD57+ T cells in acquired aplastic anemia. TCR beta VDJ combinations and CDR3 sequences were profiled from genomic DNA. TCRdb independently ran MiXCR on the reads; one entry per CDR3 protein. The data hold 160,000 or so distinct CDR3 sequences, with 70% to 75% observed a single time. Whoever was chosen for sequencing had shown CD8+CD57+ cell expansion by flow cytometry. J was trimmed by 0 bases and V by 3 bases; bases with no gene match: 4. The germline V gene encodes CDR1 SGDLS and CDR2 YYNGEE. The CDR3 contains 15 residues. Sequencing was done on a sample of sorted CD4+, CD8+, or CD8+CD57+ T cells (not recorded which) from PBMCs. The chain carries TRBV9 and TRBJ2-7, with 9 bases matching TRBD2. The clonotype was recovered from a human donor with aplastic anemia. The CDR3 spells CASSATSGSSYEQYF. For the CDR3, the DNA is TGTGCCAGCAGCGCGACTAGCGGCAGCTCCTACGAGCAGTACTTC.